This is a list of T cell receptor beta chains from one sample in a study of blood T cell repertoires in COVID-19. Here immunoSEQ multiplex PCR was the method, and the copy in TCRdb shows in-frame clones only, minus some. The data show about 440,000 clones, about 91% seen once. Material for sequencing was peripheral blood. The origin of the receptors is a woman in her forties or fifties with COVID-19, enrolled during active disease. Each CDR3 is given with its conserved first and last residue. The D gene is left open where the match is weak. Clone size is not always given. Where it is, it says once, few, many or a class for expanded clones.

v_gene: TRBV29-1
len: 14
d_gene: -
j_gene: TRBJ1-3
abundance: -
CDR3aa: CSVDAGYSGNTIYF
CDR3nt: TGCAGCGTTGATGCGGGTTACTCTGGAAACACCATATATTTT

v_gene: TRBV2
len: 13
d_gene: TRBD1
j_gene: TRBJ2-7
abundance: -
CDR3aa: CATTGTGVYEQYF
CDR3nt: TGTGCCACTACCGGGACAGGAGTCTACGAGCAGTACTTC

v_gene: TRBV10-3
len: 15
d_gene: TRBD1
j_gene: TRBJ2-7
abundance: -
CDR3aa: CAISDQSRDRNEQYF
CDR3nt: TGTGCCATCAGTGACCAGTCCCGGGACAGAAACGAGCAGTACTTC

v_gene: TRBV5-6
len: 14
d_gene: -
j_gene: TRBJ1-2
abundance: -
CDR3aa: CASSFGASNYGYTF
CDR3nt: TGTGCCAGCAGCTTTGGGGCGAGTAACTATGGCTACACCTTC

v_gene: TRBV30
len: 19
d_gene: -
j_gene: TRBJ1-5
abundance: -
CDR3aa: CAWSSKPPGHLHSNQPQHF
CDR3nt: TGTGCCTGGAGTAGCAAACCTCCGGGACACCTTCATAGCAATCAGCCCCAGCATTTT

v_gene: TRBV3-1/TRBV3-2
len: 12
d_gene: -
j_gene: TRBJ2-7
abundance: once
CDR3aa: CASSQVSDEQYF
CDR3nt: TGTGCCAGCAGCCAAGTCTCCGACGAGCAGTACTTC

v_gene: TRBV11-2
len: 13
d_gene: TRBD1
j_gene: TRBJ1-2
abundance: -
CDR3aa: CASNHRGNYGYTF
CDR3nt: TGTGCCAGCAACCACAGGGGAAACTATGGCTACACCTTC

v_gene: TRBV3-1/TRBV3-2
len: 14
d_gene: TRBD1
j_gene: TRBJ2-2
abundance: -
CDR3aa: CASRFRGYTGELFF
CDR3nt: TGTGCCAGCAGGTTCAGGGGGTATACCGGGGAGCTGTTTTTT

v_gene: TRBV5-1
len: 15
d_gene: TRBD1
j_gene: TRBJ1-1
abundance: -
CDR3aa: CASSPPGQGWTEAFF
CDR3nt: TGCGCCAGCAGCCCGCCGGGACAGGGATGGACTGAAGCTTTCTTT

v_gene: TRBV18
len: 14
d_gene: -
j_gene: TRBJ1-2
abundance: -
CDR3aa: CASSPPSQGYGYTF
CDR3nt: TGTGCCAGCTCACCACCTTCCCAGGGATATGGCTACACCTTC

v_gene: TRBV7-2
len: 14
d_gene: -
j_gene: TRBJ1-2
abundance: many
CDR3aa: CASSTHLPRYGYTF
CDR3nt: TGTGCCAGCAGCACACATTTGCCCCGCTATGGCTACACCTTC

v_gene: TRBV24-1
len: 15
d_gene: TRBD2
j_gene: TRBJ2-1
abundance: -
CDR3aa: CATSDSGGGYNEQFF
CDR3nt: TGTGCCACCAGTGATTCTGGGGGGGGGTACAATGAGCAGTTCTTC